These T cell receptor beta chains were read from a single sample in a study of blood T cell repertoires in COVID-19. Only in-frame clones appear in the TCRdb table, and some are missing; sequencing was by immunoSEQ multiplex PCR. The sample comprises over 55,000 clones, 80% to 95% of which are singletons, and under 3% rests with the top ten. Sample: peripheral blood. The receptors were sampled from a man aged 55 to 69 with acute or convalescent COVID-19. Each CDR3 is given with its conserved first and last residue. A D gene is named only where the DNA matches it firmly. Size is omitted from some rows. Given values are once, few, many or a class for expanded clones.

d_call	clone_size	v_call	j_call	cdr3_aa	cdr3_nt
TRBD2	.	TRBV9	TRBJ2-1	CASSVGTSDNEQFF	TGTGCCAGCAGCGTAGGGACTAGCGATAATGAGCAGTTCTTC
.	.	TRBV28	TRBJ2-2	CASSPSNTGELFF	TGTGCCAGCAGTCCTTCGAACACCGGGGAGCTGTTTTTT
TRBD2	.	TRBV29-1	TRBJ2-1	CSVTSGSYNEQFF	TGCAGCGTTACTAGCGGTTCCTACAATGAGCAGTTCTTC
.	.	TRBV6-5	TRBJ1-1	CASTEDTNTEAFF	TGTGCCAGCACCGAGGACACGAACACTGAAGCTTTCTTT
TRBD2	.	TRBV3-1/TRBV3-2	TRBJ2-5	CASSQVAGVSQETQYF	TGTGCCAGCAGCCAAGTGGCGGGAGTGAGCCAAGAGACCCAGTACTTC
.	.	TRBV6-5	TRBJ1-6	CASSYGASYNSPLHF	TGTGCCAGCAGTTACGGGGCGTCCTATAATTCACCCCTCCACTTT
.	.	TRBV4-1	TRBJ2-7	CASSQIPAGRSSYEQYF	TGCGCCAGCAGCCAAATACCTGCGGGCAGAAGCTCCTACGAGCAGTACTTC
.	.	TRBV19	TRBJ1-6	CASSSQTTPLHF	TGTGCCAGTAGTTCTCAGACTACACCCCTCCACTTT
.	.	TRBV5-4	TRBJ1-2	CASSLAGRANYGYTF	TGTGCCAGCAGCTTGGCGGGCAGGGCAAACTATGGCTACACCTTC
TRBD2	.	TRBV19	TRBJ2-5	CASSTPGLAAHRAETQYF	TGTGCCAGTAGTACGCCGGGACTAGCGGCCCACCGAGCAGAGACCCAGTACTTC
TRBD1	.	TRBV19	TRBJ1-5	CASSSWTGRNQPQHF	TGTGCCAGTAGCTCTTGGACAGGCCGCAATCAGCCCCAGCATTTT
.	.	TRBV9	TRBJ1-3	CASSKTASGNTIYF	TGTGCCAGCAGCAAGACAGCGTCTGGAAACACCATATATTTT
.	.	TRBV12-3/TRBV12-4	TRBJ2-3	CASSLRTDTQYF	TGTGCCAGCAGCCTACGCACAGATACGCAGTATTTT
TRBD1	few	TRBV28	TRBJ2-5	CASSQGQGAWKTQYF	TGTGCCAGCAGTCAGGGACAGGGGGCATGGAAGACCCAGTACTTC
TRBD2	.	TRBV29-1	TRBJ2-1	CSVTSGMMLEQFF	TGCAGCGTCACTAGCGGGATGATGTTGGAGCAGTTCTTC
TRBD2	.	TRBV2	TRBJ2-2	CASRRLAGGPGELFF	TGTGCCAGCAGGAGACTAGCGGGAGGGCCGGGGGAGCTGTTTTTT
.	.	TRBV6-5	TRBJ1-2	CASSYGQGNGYTF	TGTGCCAGCAGTTATGGGCAGGGGAATGGCTACACCTTC
.	.	TRBV6-2/TRBV6-3	TRBJ2-2	CASSQDWVSSGELFF	TGTGCCAGCAGTCAGGACTGGGTTTCATCCGGGGAGCTGTTTTTT
.	once	TRBV5-5	TRBJ1-1	CASSSPGFPRVTEAFF	TGTGCCAGCAGCTCGCCTGGTTTTCCGAGGGTTACTGAAGCTTTCTTT
.	once	TRBV14	TRBJ2-7	CASSQILGASEQYF	TGTGCCAGCAGCCAAATCCTGGGAGCCTCCGAGCAGTACTTC
TRBD1	.	TRBV2	TRBJ2-2	CASKVDRGGITGELFF	TGTGCCAGCAAGGTGGACAGGGGCGGTATCACCGGGGAGCTGTTTTTT
TRBD2	few	TRBV9	TRBJ2-2	CASSPLRELGELFF	TGTGCCAGCAGCCCCCTGCGGGAGCTCGGGGAGCTGTTTTTT
.	.	TRBV5-6	TRBJ2-7	CASSQGRNEQYF	TGTGCCAGCTCACAGGGGAGGAACGAGCAGTACTTC